Listed below are T cell receptor beta chains from one sample, sequenced in a study of identifying expanded T cells in peripheral blood. The table came from immunoSEQ multiplex PCR; TCRdb's copy has only in-frame clones and leaves some out. The repertoire holds about 52,000 clones, around 82% seen once, with 12% to 15% in the top ten. Input material: blood. Every receptor here comes from a person aged 18 to 75 in good health. Each CDR3 is given with its conserved first and last residue. Fields, in order: V gene, D gene, clone size, J gene, CDR3 protein, CDR3 DNA. The D gene is left open where the match is weak. The size of a clone is reported for some rows only, either as once, few or many, or as a class for expanded clones.

v_call: TRBV11-2
d_call: .
clone_size: .
j_call: TRBJ2-5
cdr3_aa: CASSFVYETQYF
cdr3_nt: TGTGCCAGCAGCTTTGTTTACGAGACCCAGTACTTC

v_call: TRBV6-1
d_call: .
clone_size: .
j_call: TRBJ2-2
cdr3_aa: CASSSGGASGELFF
cdr3_nt: TGTGCCAGCAGTTCTGGGGGGGCCTCCGGGGAGCTGTTTTTT

v_call: TRBV30
d_call: .
clone_size: .
j_call: TRBJ1-3
cdr3_aa: CASTEGHHSGNTIYF
cdr3_nt: TGTGCCTCAACGGAGGGACACCACTCTGGAAACACCATATATTTT

v_call: TRBV5-5
d_call: TRBD1
clone_size: once
j_call: TRBJ1-1
cdr3_aa: CASSSNPQGDVPAFF
cdr3_nt: TGTGCCAGCAGCTCGAACCCACAGGGGGACGTTCCAGCTTTCTTT

v_call: TRBV27
d_call: .
clone_size: .
j_call: TRBJ2-3
cdr3_aa: CASSSQRDTDTQYF
cdr3_nt: TGTGCCAGCAGTTCACAGAGAGACACAGATACGCAGTATTTT

v_call: TRBV28
d_call: TRBD2
clone_size: .
j_call: TRBJ2-3
cdr3_aa: CASSMTSGRARDTQYF
cdr3_nt: TGTGCCAGCAGTATGACTAGCGGGAGGGCCCGAGATACGCAGTATTTT

v_call: TRBV23-1
d_call: .
clone_size: .
j_call: TRBJ2-1
cdr3_aa: CASIQGSYNEQFF
cdr3_nt: TGCGCCAGCATACAGGGTTCCTACAATGAGCAGTTCTTC

v_call: TRBV19
d_call: .
clone_size: .
j_call: TRBJ2-2
cdr3_aa: CASSILFAGATGELFF
cdr3_nt: TGTGCCAGTAGTATTCTATTTGCCGGCGCCACCGGGGAGCTGTTTTTT

v_call: TRBV6-1
d_call: .
clone_size: .
j_call: TRBJ2-5
cdr3_aa: CASSESGHGGKTQYF
cdr3_nt: TGTGCCAGCAGTGAGTCGGGACACGGAGGAAAGACCCAGTACTTC

v_call: TRBV2
d_call: .
clone_size: .
j_call: TRBJ1-5
cdr3_aa: CASEILPLGNQPQHF
cdr3_nt: TGTGCCAGCGAGATATTGCCATTGGGCAATCAGCCCCAGCATTTT

v_call: TRBV4-1
d_call: TRBD1
clone_size: .
j_call: TRBJ2-1
cdr3_aa: CASSQARGTGTMAEQFF
cdr3_nt: TGCGCCAGCAGCCAAGCCAGAGGGACAGGGACTATGGCTGAGCAGTTCTTC